Here is one T cell receptor beta chain with its context. Its target is not known. One junction end does not reproduce the germline sequence, and a read error may be involved. This entry comes from a study of beta chain features in type 1 diabetes. Overall study context: Patients were similar to healthy donors in age and gender (as well as in cell yields). Fewer than 110 million sorted cells were examined across all samples.

Expressed TCRB transcripts were sequenced after all isolated RNA was converted to cDNA. Sequencing used immunoSEQ multiplex PCR; TCRdb keeps in-frame clones, though not all of them. The data contain over 200,000 clones, about 11% of them singletons. Germline lookup yields CDR1 LGHNA and CDR2 YNFKEQ. The CDR3 sequence is 14 residues long. Points from the study as a whole: In these data, an HLA type influence on TCRB rearrangement remained unresolved. Shortening of TCRB CDR3s, moderate but significant, appeared in all four CD4+ subsets of Type 1 diabetes patients.

Specimen: naive CD4+ T cells from blood. The clonotype originates from a man under 40 with type 1 diabetes. V gene TRBV4-2 combines with J gene TRBJ2-1, with unresolved D. CDR3 loop: CASSRPPPYDEQFF. The CDR3 region has the DNA TGTGCCAGCAGTCGTCCCCCACCCTACGATGAGCAGTTCTTC.